The sequence of this T cell receptor (beta chain) was determined in a study of T-cell memory formation after mild COVID-19. About the research overall: TCR clusters were mostly confined to one donor each.

V dropped 0 bases and J dropped 5 bases, with 16 bases sitting between them. CDR1 and CDR2 from the germline V gene are SEHNR and FQNEAQ (reference sequence). The CDR3 is 16 residues long. This clonotype was recorded many times. 5'RACE, which relied on constant-segment primers, yielded TCR alpha and TCR beta cDNA libraries carrying sample barcodes and UMIs. TCRdb re-called the 5' RACE reads through MiXCR, storing one row per CDR3 protein. Seen here are some 100,000 distinct CDR3 sequences, approximately 12% observed once, and the top ten hold more than 35%. The sequenced sample consisted of PBMCs or a T cell subset sorted from them (not recorded which). The chain recombines TRBV7-9 with TRBJ2-5, with D perhaps matching TRBD2 (5 bases). This clonotype was sampled from a man younger than 30 who had mild COVID-19 (a few samples of this study predate the infection). Cell type and time point are not known. The CDR3 spells CASSLARAGFRETQYF. In DNA form, the CDR3 reads TGTGCCAGCAGCTTAGCGCGGGCAGGCTTCCGGGAGACCCAGTACTTC.